This T cell receptor beta chain was documented in a study of siplizumab effects on memory and regulatory T cells. Findings and limits, study-wide: Roughly 75-96% of proliferating CD4+ or CD8+ clones defied assignment to a naive or memory phenotype.

The J segment lost 4 bases and the V segment lost 6 bases, leaving 9 bases of the junction unmatched. Germline V CDR1 and CDR2: MNHNY, SVGAGI (reference sequence). CDR3 length: 16 residues. Comment on this clone: Its antigen remains unknown.

TCR templates numbering 95,000 to 100,000 were assayed per sample. TCRdb's copy holds only in-frame clones and misses some; the assay was immunoSEQ multiplex PCR. Of tens of thousands of clones detected, over 65% appear once; the ten largest clones hold around 3.8%. This TCR was sampled from a human donor in good health. The rearrangement joins TRBV6-6 to TRBJ1-3; 10 nucleotides align to TRBD1. Sequences were obtained from memory CD4+ T cells sorted from blood. In DNA, the CDR3 is TGTGCCAGCAGCCGACAGGGGGCAATAGGCGGAAACACCATATATTTT. It is translated as CASSRQGAIGGNTIYF.